The subject of this entry is one T cell receptor beta chain. The source of the sample is a study of blood T cell repertoires in COVID-19. TCRdb's copy holds only in-frame clones and misses some; the assay was immunoSEQ multiplex PCR. This table holds 200,000 to 300,000 clones, roughly 79% found once. Specimen: peripheral blood. This TCR came from an elderly woman with COVID-19, enrolled during active disease.

The CDR3 is CAISLLAGVNTGELFF. The CDR3 DNA follows: TGTGCCATCAGCTTGCTAGCGGGAGTAAACACCGGGGAGCTGTTTTTT. The chain couples TRBV10-3 to TRBJ2-2, with TRBD2 identical over 10 bases. CDR1 and CDR2 from the germline V gene are ENHRY and SYGVKD. CDR3 length equals 16 residues. V lost 6 bases, J lost 2 bases, and 6 bases stayed unmatched.